One and the same sample provided the 25 T cell receptor beta chains below, sequenced in a study of blood T cells in healthy people across ages. A second PCR of 7 to 11 cycles used a sample-barcoded 5' primer and a J-beta primer mix. In TCRdb, the 5' RACE reads were re-called with MiXCR into one record per CDR3 protein. Among hundreds of thousands of distinct CDR3 sequences listed, under 70% were seen once. Source material: blood. Every receptor here comes from a man between 60 and 75 years old in good health.

This clonotype turned up a few times. The gene calls are TRBV20-1 and TRBJ2-5; perhaps TRBD2 as D (7 bases). This CDR3 has 16 residues. The V end was cut by 6 bases, the J end by 0 bases, with 20 bases between. CDR1 and CDR2 (germline): DFQATT, SNEGSKA (reference sequence). The CDR3 bases are TGCAGTGCGTTCGCGGGGGCCGAGATGTACCAAGAGACCCAGTACTTC. Amino acid sequence: CSAFAGAEMYQETQYF.

The rearrangement links TRBV29-1 to TRBJ2-5, with TRBD2 as a possible D gene (6 bases). The CDR3 has 14 amino acids. CDR1 is SQVTM, CDR2 ANQGSEA, per germline. Between the trimmed V and J ends, which lost 6 bases and 4 bases, there was a span of 18 bases. The CDR3 protein is CSVDRGGARETQYF. The CDR3 DNA follows: TGCAGCGTGGACCGAGGAGGGGCTCGAGAGACCCAGTACTTC.

This clonotype was detected once. The chain uses TRBV25-1 and TRBJ2-2; 7 bases agree with TRBD1. The V gene end was trimmed by 5 bases and the J gene end by 1 base; junction bases not matched to a gene: 7. The CDR3 contains 16 residues. In germline, CDR1 is MGHDK, CDR2 SYGVNS. CDR3 sequence: CASSKRGQVNTGELFF. DNA of the CDR3: TGTGCCAGCAGTAAAAGAGGACAGGTGAACACCGGGGAGCTGTTTTTT.

This clonotype was seen a handful of times. The J gene is TRBJ2-5, the V gene TRBV7-2; possibly TRBD2 for D (5 bases). TRBJ2-7 matches the DNA end more closely, so the J call is doubtful. This CDR3 comprises 15 residues. CDR1 and CDR2 from the germline V gene are SGHTA and FQGNSA. The CDR3 reads CASSLVGTGKGEQYF. DNA of the CDR3: TGTGCCAGCAGCTTAGTTGGCACGGGGAAAGGCGAGCAGTACTTC.

The J gene is TRBJ2-2, the V gene TRBV29-1; D is uncertain. The CDR3 sequence is 13 residues long. Between the trimmed V and J ends, which lost 5 bases and 1 base, there was a span of 8 bases. Germline assignment: CDR1 SQVTM and CDR2 ANQGSEA. The CDR3 spells CSVYQRNTGELFF. As DNA, the CDR3 is TGCAGCGTTTACCAGAGGAACACCGGGGAGCTGTTTTTT.

The chain links TRBV11-3 to TRBJ2-1, with unresolved D. Germline lookup yields CDR1 SGHNT and CDR2 YENEEA. V was trimmed by 5 bases and J by 2 bases, leaving 13 bases between them. The CDR3 is 15 residues long. The CDR3 spells CASSPASGPYNEQFF. In nucleotides, the CDR3 is TGTGCCAGCAGCCCAGCCTCAGGCCCCTACAATGAGCAGTTCTTC.

The chain couples TRBV5-1 to TRBJ2-5, with D perhaps matching TRBD1 or TRBD2 (5 bases each). The V end was cut by 4 bases, the J end by 2 bases, with 15 bases between. Germline V CDR1 and CDR2: SGHRS, YFSETQ. The CDR3 runs to 15 residues. The DNA for the CDR3 is TGCGCCAGCAGCATCGCCGGGACGCCTCAAGAGACCCAGTACTTC. It translates to CASSIAGTPQETQYF.

The V call is TRBV6-2 or TRBV6-3, the J call TRBJ2-7; D unresolved. CDR3 length: 15 amino acids. Germline CDR1 is MNHEY and CDR2 is SVGEGT. V gave up 6 bases and J gave up 0 bases, with 15 bases separating them. The CDR3 nucleotides read TGTGCCAGCAGCACACGGACCGCGAGCTCCTACGAGCAGTACTTC. This codes for CASSTRTASSYEQYF.

A single count supports this clonotype. The V call is TRBV5-1, the J call TRBJ2-5; D may be TRBD2 (6 bases). Trimming pared 4 bases from V and 3 bases from J, leaving 13 bases between. CDR1 and CDR2 from the germline V gene are SGHRS and YFSETQ. There are 14 residues in the CDR3. CDR3 loop: CASSAGTVEETQYF. CDR3 nucleotide sequence: TGCGCCAGCAGCGCCGGGACTGTAGAAGAGACCCAGTACTTC.

The chain combines TRBV6-1 with TRBJ2-5, with a weak D call TRBD1 (6 bases). The J call is uncertain, as TRBJ2-7 better fits the DNA end. CDR1 MNHNS and CDR2 SASEGT come from the germline V gene. The CDR3 is 14 amino acids. CDR3 sequence: CASRPRTGSNEQYF. The CDR3 coding sequence is TGTGCCAGCAGACCCAGAACAGGGTCCAACGAGCAGTACTTC.

On this clonotype: The junction departs from germline at one end; a sequencing error may be responsible. The gene calls are TRBV20-1 and TRBJ2-3; possible D gene TRBD1, 5 bases. CDR3 length: 16 residues. CDR1 DFQATT and CDR2 SNEGSKA come from the germline V gene (reference sequence). CDR3 protein: CGASQDSGPQTDTQYF. CDR3 DNA: TGCGGTGCTAGTCAAGATTCAGGGCCCCAAACAGATACGCAGTATTTT.

The chain links TRBV18 to TRBJ2-1, with D tentatively TRBD2 (5 bases). V lost 2 bases, J lost 7 bases, and 18 bases lay in between. CDR1 KGHSH and CDR2 LQKENI come from the germline V gene. This CDR3 spans 16 amino acids. The CDR3 region is CASSPFGRRTVNEQFF. CDR3 coding DNA: TGTGCCAGCTCACCATTCGGAAGGAGGACGGTGAATGAGCAGTTCTTC.

The chain couples TRBV10-3 to TRBJ2-6, with 8 bases matching TRBD2. This CDR3 region has 21 residues. Germline assignment: CDR1 ENHRY and CDR2 SYGVKD. The trim removed 2 bases at V and 2 bases at J, leaving 17 bases unmatched. In nucleotides, the CDR3 is TGTGCCATCAGTGAGCTTTCAAGGGGAGGAAATAGCGGGGCTGGGGCCAACGTCCTGACTTTC. Amino acid sequence: CAISELSRGGNSGAGANVLTF.

The chain combines TRBV27 with TRBJ1-2, with 9 bases aligning to TRBD1. The CDR3 contains 18 residues. V shed 0 bases and J 6 bases; nucleotides not matched to a gene: 14. CDR1 MNHEY and CDR2 SMNVEV come from the germline V gene (reference sequence). This CDR3 reads CASSLSGQGWEIGDGYTF. The CDR3 DNA sequence: TGTGCCAGCAGTTTATCGGGACAGGGATGGGAAATTGGCGATGGCTACACCTTC.

This clonotype was detected ten times or more. CDR3 amino acids: CASSLAPDTLNIQYF. The CDR3 DNA reads as TGTGCCAGCAGCTTGGCCCCGGACACTCTAAACATTCAGTACTTC. The chain employs TRBV5-6 and TRBJ2-4; a possible D gene is TRBD1 (5 bases). The germline gives CDR1 SGHDT, CDR2 YYEEEE. This CDR3 is built from 15 residues. The V gene lost 0 bases and the J gene lost 6 bases, with 13 bases spanning the gap.

This clonotype was seen a handful of times. V gene TRBV25-1 combines with J gene TRBJ2-6; D unresolved. V was pared by 1 base and J by 2 bases, with 3 bases between. The CDR3 runs 14 residues. The germline V gene has CDR1 MGHDK and CDR2 SYGVNS. CDR3 in amino acids: CASSESAGANVLTF. The CDR3 DNA sequence: TGTGCCAGCAGTGAATCAGCTGGGGCCAACGTCCTGACTTTC. The whole variable domain, remainder taken from reference TRBV25-1 and TRBJ2-6, is EADIYQTPRYLVIGTGKKITLECSQTMGHDKMYWYQQDPGMELHLIHYSYGVNSTEKGDLSSESTVSRIRTEHFPLTLESARPSHTSQYLCASSESAGANVLTFGAGSRLTVL.

This clonotype was counted once. This chain joins TRBV10-3 and TRBJ2-7; TRBD2 might be the D (7 bases). The CDR3 length is 16 residues. V lost 3 bases and J 3 bases, leaving 18 bases between the germline ends. Germline lookup yields CDR1 ENHRY and CDR2 SYGVKD. The CDR3 nucleotides are TGTGCCATCAGTGACGACCTAGAAGGGGGGGACTACGAGCAGTACTTC. It translates to CAISDDLEGGDYEQYF.

This clonotype was seen only a few times. CDR3 coding DNA: TGCGCCAGCAGCCAAGACCAGGGCCTCCCGAGGGAGACCCAGTACTTC. This gives the protein CASSQDQGLPRETQYF. J is TRBJ2-5 and V is TRBV4-1, with D maybe TRBD1 (5 bases). Trimming removed 0 bases from V and 5 bases from J, with 16 bases in between. The CDR3 extends over 16 amino acids. Germline V lookup: CDR1 MGHRA, CDR2 YSYEKL.

The chain links TRBV29-1 to TRBJ2-3, with TRBD1 as a possible D gene (5 bases). The CDR3 extends over 14 amino acids. The ends were cut back, 5 bases at V and 2 bases at J, with 14 bases in the middle. Germline lookup yields CDR1 SQVTM and CDR2 ANQGSEA. In DNA form, the CDR3 reads TGCAGCGTTTGTGTCCAGGGAAACACAGATACGCAGTATTTT. Its translation: CSVCVQGNTDTQYF.

The chain recombines TRBV5-1 with TRBJ2-7; 9 positions agree with TRBD1. The CDR3 covers 15 residues. With 3 bases clipped from V and 4 bases from J, the junction kept 8 bases outside the gene matches. Germline CDR1 is SGHRS and CDR2 is YFSETQ. The CDR3, as DNA: TGCGCCAGCAGCTACCTGGGACAGGGTGATTACGAGCAGTACTTC. Protein sequence: CASSYLGQGDYEQYF.

The chain combines TRBV20-1 with TRBJ1-1, with a tentative D call TRBD1 (5 bases). V shed 0 bases and J shed 11 bases, with 16 bases lying between them. This CDR3 spans 13 amino acids. CDR1 and CDR2 (germline): DFQATT, SNEGSKA (reference sequence). CDR3 sequence: CSAREMDMGVAFF. CDR3 coding DNA: TGCAGTGCTAGAGAGATGGACATGGGGGTGGCTTTCTTT.

This sequence joins TRBV5-1 and TRBJ2-3; weak D call: TRBD1 (5 bases). This CDR3 has 15 amino acids. The germline V and J ends were trimmed by 4 bases and 0 bases, with 12 bases remaining between them. Germline V gene data show CDR1 as SGHRS and CDR2 as YFSETQ. CDR3 sequence (DNA): TGCGCCAGCAGCACGACAGAATCGAGCACAGATACGCAGTATTTT. Translation: CASSTTESSTDTQYF.

This clonotype turned up a few times. The rearrangement joins TRBV7-2 to TRBJ1-2, with 7 bases that match TRBD1. Germline V gene lookup returns CDR1 SGHTA and CDR2 FQGNSA. The CDR3 is 15 amino acids. Losses at the gene ends were 1 base for V and 2 bases for J; bases not matched to a gene: 4. The CDR3 sequence: CASSLGRGLNYGYTF. Written as DNA, the CDR3 is TGTGCCAGCAGCTTAGGGAGGGGGCTAAACTATGGCTACACCTTC.

The chain has TRBV15 and TRBJ2-1; 7 bases map to TRBD1. The germline V gene encodes CDR1 LNHNV and CDR2 YYDKDF (reference sequence). Trimming cost V 5 bases and J 4 bases; bases outside gene matches: 11. The CDR3 sequence is 16 residues long. The CDR3 sequence is CATSGRQGPTYNEQFF. The CDR3 bases are TGTGCCACCAGCGGACGACAGGGCCCGACATACAATGAGCAGTTCTTC.

This clonotype was seen only once. V gene TRBV24-1 combines with J gene TRBJ2-4; TRBD2 might be the D (6 bases). The J call is in doubt because the DNA end fits TRBJ2-5 better. The CDR3 loop spans 15 amino acids. The germline V gene encodes CDR1 KGHDR and CDR2 SFDVKD. The CDR3 spells CATSDPRLVGETQYF. Here the CDR3 DNA reads TGTGCCACCAGTGATCCTAGACTAGTTGGAGAGACCCAGTACTTC.